Following are 17 T cell receptor beta chains from one sample sequenced in a study of blood T cell repertoires in COVID-19. The protocol was immunoSEQ multiplex PCR, while the TCRdb copy is restricted to in-frame clones and leaves out a portion. The repertoire holds approximately 140,000 clones, with roughly 85% as singletons. Sequencing used peripheral blood. These receptor sequences come from a man in his 70s with acute or convalescent COVID-19.

The rearrangement joins TRBV2 to TRBJ2-7, with 7 bases that match TRBD2. CDR1 SNHLY and CDR2 FYNNEI come from the germline V gene. Trimming at V came to 4 bases and at J to 7 bases, leaving 13 bases not matched to a gene. CDR3 size: 15 residues. CDR3 sequence reads: CASSGSGAGVDEQYF. The CDR3 DNA reads TGTGCCAGCAGTGGCTCCGGTGCGGGAGTAGATGAGCAGTACTTC.

Here the CDR3 reads CASSMVGAGGRNEQFF. The CDR3 coding sequence is TGTGCCAGTAGTATGGTGGGAGCGGGAGGGCGGAATGAGCAGTTCTTC. This chain uses TRBV19 with TRBJ2-1; TRBD2 matches 10 bases. J gave up 7 bases and V 3 bases, and 9 bases lay outside the gene matches. CDR3 size: 16 residues. Germline lookup yields CDR1 LNHDA and CDR2 SQIVND (reference sequence).

Only one count was recorded for this clone. This CDR3 is CASSGAYPYEQYF. The CDR3 DNA is TGTGCCAGCAGTGGGGCCTATCCCTACGAGCAGTACTTC. The rearrangement uses TRBV28 and TRBJ2-7; TRBD1 might be the D (5 bases). The V gene's germline CDR1 is MDHEN and CDR2 SYDVKM. Trimming removed 5 bases at V and 2 bases at J, with 10 bases between. CDR3 size: 13 residues.

V gene TRBV7-2 combines with J gene TRBJ2-3; D gene unclear. The CDR3 extends over 15 amino acids. Germline CDR1 is SGHTA and CDR2 is FQGNSA. V lost 1 base and J 0 bases, leaving 8 bases between the germline ends. CDR3 in DNA: TGTGCCAGCAGCTTAGAACTGATTAGCACAGATACGCAGTATTTT. Translated, it gives CASSLELISTDTQYF.

The gene calls are TRBV11-2 and TRBJ2-1; 12 nucleotides agree with TRBD2. J gave up 5 bases and V 5 bases, and 1 base lay outside the gene matches. This CDR3 has 14 residues. Germline CDR1 SGHAT, CDR2 FQNNGV. The CDR3 coding sequence is TGTGCCAGCAGCAGACTAGCGGGAGACAATGAGCAGTTCTTC. Residues: CASSRLAGDNEQFF.

The genes are TRBV5-4 and TRBJ2-2, with TRBD2 matching over 11 bases. Trimming removed 5 bases from V and 7 bases from J; junction bases left unmatched: 13. In germline, CDR1 is SGHNT, CDR2 YYREEE (reference sequence). The CDR3 is made up of 17 amino acids. The CDR3: CASSPTTSGRRNGELFF. The CDR3 coding sequence is TGTGCCAGCAGTCCTACCACTAGCGGGAGAAGGAACGGGGAGCTGTTTTTT.

This chain links TRBV21-1 with TRBJ2-1; no DNA check was done on the table's D call, TRBD2. TRBV21-1 constitutes a pseudogene. This CDR3 comprises 14 residues. CDR3 sequence (DNA): TGTGCCGACCTAATCGGGCTAGCGCACAATGAGCAGTTCTTC. This sequence encodes CADLIGLAHNEQFF.

The chain is built from TRBV5-1 and TRBJ2-2, with D perhaps TRBD1 (6 bases). The V and J ends lost 2 bases and 9 bases respectively, with 20 bases between them. The CDR3 contains 16 residues. CDR1 is SGHRS, CDR2 YFSETQ, per germline. Here the CDR3 reads CASSLLRQGSVRELFF. CDR3 in DNA: TGCGCCAGCAGCTTACTTCGCCAGGGGAGTGTTCGGGAGCTGTTTTTT.

V and J are TRBV11-2 and TRBJ2-3; 10 bases are a match to TRBD1. CDR1 is SGHAT and CDR2 is FQNNGV in the germline V gene. This CDR3 contains 16 residues. V shed 1 base and J 1 base; nucleotides not matched to a gene: 2. Written as DNA, the CDR3 is TGTGCCAGCAGCTTAGGACAGGGGGCGGGCACAGATACGCAGTATTTT. It translates to CASSLGQGAGTDTQYF. Full variable domain (rest looked up from reference TRBV11-2 and TRBJ2-3): EAGVAQSPRYKIIEKRQSVAFWCNPISGHATLYWYQQILGQGPKLLIQFQNNGVVDDSQLPKDRFSAERLKGVDSTLKIQPAKLEDSAVYLCASSLGQGAGTDTQYFGPGTRLTVL.

This clone was found once. V gene TRBV18 combines with J gene TRBJ2-1; D call uncertain. The germline V and J ends were trimmed by 0 bases and 3 bases, with 6 bases remaining between them. The CDR3 has 14 residues. CDR1 is KGHSH, CDR2 LQKENI, per germline. The CDR3 DNA is TGTGCCAGCTCACCACCGGTCTACTACAATGAGCAGTTCTTC. Its translation: CASSPPVYYNEQFF.

This clone came up once. V is TRBV4-3 and J is TRBJ1-1; D is unclear. The germline CDR1 and CDR2 sequences are LGHNA and YSLEER. This CDR3 region has 15 residues. V gave up 4 bases and J gave up 0 bases, with 12 bases separating them. The CDR3 region is CASSRSETMNTEAFF. DNA for the CDR3: TGCGCCAGCAGCCGAAGTGAGACAATGAACACTGAAGCTTTCTTT.

The chain is built from TRBV11-2 and TRBJ1-2; unclear D gene. Between the trimmed V and J ends, which lost 1 base and 4 bases, there was a span of 7 bases. The germline V gene has CDR1 SGHAT and CDR2 FQNNGV. There are 13 residues in the CDR3. The CDR3 DNA sequence: TGTGCCAGCAGCTTAGGGGCGCCCTATGGCTACACCTTC. Translating gives CASSLGAPYGYTF.

This clone was found once. As DNA, the CDR3 is TGTGCCAGCAGCCAAGAGGCCAGGGGGTTCACTGAAGCTTTCTTT. Protein sequence: CASSQEARGFTEAFF. The chain recombines TRBV3-1 (or the pseudogene TRBV3-2) with TRBJ1-1; 7 bases map to TRBD1. The germline CDR1 and CDR2 sequences are LGHDT and YNNKEL (reference sequence). The J segment lost 4 bases and the V segment lost 0 bases, leaving 5 bases of the junction unmatched. CDR3 size: 15 residues.

This chain joins TRBV6-5 and TRBJ2-5; D perhaps matches TRBD2 (7 bases). The CDR3 is 14 amino acids. CDR1 is MNHEY and CDR2 is SVGAGI in the germline V gene. The V end was cut by 2 bases, the J end by 2 bases, with 9 bases between. The DNA of the CDR3 is TGTGCCAGCAGTTACAGGGGGGGGCAAGAGACCCAGTACTTC. Translated: CASSYRGGQETQYF.

This chain links TRBV7-2 with TRBJ2-1; 9 bases map to TRBD2. The germline CDR1 and CDR2 sequences are SGHTA and FQGNSA. The CDR3 sequence is 15 residues long. The ends lost 6 bases at V and 9 bases at J; junction bases unmatched: 12. The DNA of the CDR3 is TGTGCCAGCAGTTCTCGACTAGCGGTGAGGGGTGAGCAGTTCTTC. Its protein is CASSSRLAVRGEQFF.

This clone came up a few times. This chain links TRBV15 with TRBJ2-1, with D possibly being TRBD1 (6 bases). The CDR3 has 15 amino acids. Germline V gene data show CDR1 as LNHNV and CDR2 as YYDKDF (reference sequence). V was pared by 0 bases and J by 2 bases, with 8 bases between. CDR3 nucleotide sequence: TGTGCCACCAGCAGAGACAGGGGTCCCTACAATGAGCAGTTCTTC. Its protein product is CATSRDRGPYNEQFF.

V is TRBV11-3 and J is TRBJ2-3; 7 bases are shared with TRBD2. The CDR3 is 13 residues long. Germline values: CDR1 SGHNT, CDR2 YENEEA. The trim removed 2 bases at V and 9 bases at J, leaving 5 bases unmatched. CDR3 DNA: TGTGCCAGCAGCTTAAGCAGGGAGGGGACGCAGTATTTT. Protein product: CASSLSREGTQYF.